This T cell receptor beta chain was sequenced for a study of blood T cell repertoires in COVID-19. Across the whole study: Samples taken during acute and convalescent COVID-19 were collected in the United States, Italy and Spain. Sample material is recorded as cDNA or gDNA derived from T cells, B-cell-depleted T cells, or PBMCs.

As originally analysed: Researchers report that nucleated cell counts were estimated from reference gene primer amplification. Profiling relied on immunoSEQ multiplex PCR, and the TCRdb table lists in-frame clones only, not all of them. The V and J calls and clone size were taken over from that table, and D and trimming were inferred from the DNA. The sample carries 100,000 to 150,000 clones, 60% to 80% recorded once. The CDR3 runs 16 residues. J gave up 6 bases and V 0 bases, and 10 bases lay outside the gene matches. The V gene's germline CDR1 is SGHTA and CDR2 FQGNSA. Those enrolled in Seattle joined during active infection and were followed longitudinally afterward.

This receptor was identified in an elderly man with COVID-19, enrolled during active disease. Sample: peripheral blood. The chain couples TRBV7-2 to TRBJ1-2; 7 bases are shared with TRBD1. The CDR3 DNA is TGTGCCAGCAGCTTAGCTTATCAGGGGGGTGGAGATGGCTACACCTTC. Protein: CASSLAYQGGGDGYTF.